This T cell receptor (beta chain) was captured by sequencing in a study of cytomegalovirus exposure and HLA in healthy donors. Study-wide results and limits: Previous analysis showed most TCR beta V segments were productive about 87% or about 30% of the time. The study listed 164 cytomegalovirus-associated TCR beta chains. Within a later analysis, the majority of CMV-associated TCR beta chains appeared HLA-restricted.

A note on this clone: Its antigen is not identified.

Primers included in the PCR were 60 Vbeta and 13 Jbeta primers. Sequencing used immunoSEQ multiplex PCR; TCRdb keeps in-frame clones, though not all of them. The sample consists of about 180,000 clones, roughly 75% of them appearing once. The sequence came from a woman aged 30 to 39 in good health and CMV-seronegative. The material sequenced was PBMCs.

CDR3 amino acids: CASSLARGGLGDTEAFF. The CDR3 nucleotides read TGCGCCAGCAGCTTGGCCAGGGGCGGCCTGGGGGACACTGAAGCTTTCTTT. The V gene is TRBV5-1, the J gene TRBJ1-1; the D gene is possibly TRBD1 (6 bases). This CDR3 has 17 residues. V was clipped by 0 bases and J by 3 bases, with 18 bases between them. CDR1 is SGHRS and CDR2 is YFSETQ in the germline V gene. The full variable domain, in which reference TRBV5-1 and TRBJ1-1 provide the parts outside the CDR3, is KAGVTQTPRYLIKTRGQQVTLSCSPISGHRSVSWYQQTPGQGLQFLFEYFSETQRNKGNFPGRFSGRQFSNSRSEMNVSTLELGDSALYLCASSLARGGLGDTEAFFGQGTRLTVV.